This T cell receptor beta chain comes out of a study of early T cells in non-severe SARS-CoV-2 infection. From the 5' RACE reads, TCRdb called clonotypes with MiXCR, one entry per CDR3 protein. This table holds roughly 42,000 distinct CDR3 sequences, less than 15% found once. This clonotype occurred many times. Trimming cost V 6 bases and J 5 bases; bases outside gene matches: 6. This CDR3 comprises 15 residues. The rearrangement uses TRBV12-3 or TRBV12-4 and TRBJ2-7, with 14 nucleotides matching TRBD2. This sequence was found in an adult who was a healthcare worker with PCR-confirmed SARS-CoV-2 infection or an uninfected control (not recorded which). Sequenced: whole blood. CDR3 protein: CASSSRLAGGHEQYF. In DNA form, the CDR3 reads TGTGCCAGCAGCTCGCGACTAGCGGGAGGGCACGAGCAGTACTTC.